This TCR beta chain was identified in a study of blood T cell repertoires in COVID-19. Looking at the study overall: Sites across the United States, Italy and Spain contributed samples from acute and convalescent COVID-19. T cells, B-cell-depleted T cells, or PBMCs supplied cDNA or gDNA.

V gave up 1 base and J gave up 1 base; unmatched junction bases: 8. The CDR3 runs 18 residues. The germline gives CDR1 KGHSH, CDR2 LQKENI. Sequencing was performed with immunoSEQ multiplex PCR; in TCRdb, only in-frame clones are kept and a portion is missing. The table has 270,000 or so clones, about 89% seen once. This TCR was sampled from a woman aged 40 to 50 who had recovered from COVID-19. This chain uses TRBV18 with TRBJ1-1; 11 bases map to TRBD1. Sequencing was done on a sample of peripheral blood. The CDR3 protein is CASSPLPGQGVRNTEAFF. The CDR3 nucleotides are TGTGCCAGCTCACCACTCCCGGGACAGGGGGTGAGGAACACTGAAGCTTTCTTT.